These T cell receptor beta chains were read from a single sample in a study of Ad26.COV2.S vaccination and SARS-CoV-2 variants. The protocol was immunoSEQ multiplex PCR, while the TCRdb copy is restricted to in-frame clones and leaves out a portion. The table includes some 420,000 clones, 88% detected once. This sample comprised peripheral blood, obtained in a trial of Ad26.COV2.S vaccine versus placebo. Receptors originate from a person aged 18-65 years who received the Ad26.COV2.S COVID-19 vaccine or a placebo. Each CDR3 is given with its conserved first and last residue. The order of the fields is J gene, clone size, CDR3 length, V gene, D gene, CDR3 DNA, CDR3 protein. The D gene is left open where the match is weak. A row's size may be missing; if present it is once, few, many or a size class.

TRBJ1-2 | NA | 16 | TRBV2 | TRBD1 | TGTGCCAGCACTGATCGGGGACAGGGAGTCCGATATGGCTACACCTTC | CASTDRGQGVRYGYTF
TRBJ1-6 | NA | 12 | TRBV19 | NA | TGTGCCAGTAGATTCGCGAATTCACCCCTCCACTTT | CASRFANSPLHF
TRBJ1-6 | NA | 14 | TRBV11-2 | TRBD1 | TGTGCCAGCAGCTTCTGGGACAGGGATTCACCCCTCCACTTT | CASSFWDRDSPLHF
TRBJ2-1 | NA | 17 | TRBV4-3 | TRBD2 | TGCGCCAGCAGCCAAGGCCTCGCTAGCGGGGGGGTCAATGAGCAGTTCTTC | CASSQGLASGGVNEQFF
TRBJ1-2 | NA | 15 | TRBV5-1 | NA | TGCGCCAGCAGCTTGGATGCAGGGAACGGATATGGCTACACCTTC | CASSLDAGNGYGYTF
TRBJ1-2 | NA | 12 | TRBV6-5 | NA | TGTGCCAGCAGCCCCCCCGAGGGGGGCTACACCTTC | CASSPPEGGYTF
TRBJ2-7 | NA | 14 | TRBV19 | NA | TGTGCCAGTAGTGTGTACATCCTTGGCTACGAGCAGTACTTC | CASSVYILGYEQYF
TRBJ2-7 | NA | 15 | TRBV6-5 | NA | TGTGCCAGCAGTTACGGGGCAGGCAGCTACTACGAGCAGTACTTC | CASSYGAGSYYEQYF
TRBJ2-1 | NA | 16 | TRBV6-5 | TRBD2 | TGTGCCAGCAGTTACTATGGACTAGCGGGAAACAATGAGCAGTTCTTC | CASSYYGLAGNNEQFF
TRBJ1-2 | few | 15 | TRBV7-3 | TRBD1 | TGTGCCAGCAGCCCTACGAGGGGGCGCGGTGGTGGCTACACCTTC | CASSPTRGRGGGYTF
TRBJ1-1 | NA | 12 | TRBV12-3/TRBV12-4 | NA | TGTGCCAGCACCCCCATGGGCACTGAAGCTTTCTTT | CASTPMGTEAFF
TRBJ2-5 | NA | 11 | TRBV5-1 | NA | TGCGCCAGCAGCTTCTCGGAGACCCAGTACTTC | CASSFSETQYF
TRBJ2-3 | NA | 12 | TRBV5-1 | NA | TGCGCCAGCAGCTTGGATGGAGATACGCAGTATTTT | CASSLDGDTQYF
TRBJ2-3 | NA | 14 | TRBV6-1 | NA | TGTGCCAGCAGTGAACGGCTAAACACAGATACGCAGTATTTT | CASSERLNTDTQYF
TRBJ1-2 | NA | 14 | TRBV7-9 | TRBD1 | TGTGCCAGCAGCTCTGGGACAGGGGGGTATGGCTACACCTTC | CASSSGTGGYGYTF
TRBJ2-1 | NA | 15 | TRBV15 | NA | TGTGCCACCAGCAGAGATCAAGGCAGGAACAATGAGCAGTTCTTC | CATSRDQGRNNEQFF
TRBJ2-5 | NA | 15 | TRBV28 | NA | TGTGCCAGCAGTTTTTCCGGGGTGGGGTGGGAGACCCAGTACTTC | CASSFSGVGWETQYF